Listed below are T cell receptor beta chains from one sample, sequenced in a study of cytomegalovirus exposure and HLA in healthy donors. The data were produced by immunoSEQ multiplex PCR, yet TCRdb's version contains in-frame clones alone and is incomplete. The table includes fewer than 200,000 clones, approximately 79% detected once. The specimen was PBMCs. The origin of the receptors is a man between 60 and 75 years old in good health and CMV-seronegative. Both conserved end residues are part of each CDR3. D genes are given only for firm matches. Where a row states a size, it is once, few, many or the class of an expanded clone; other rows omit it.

CDR3aa: CASRNLGNNEQFF; CDR3nt: TGTGCCAGCCGAAATCTCGGGAACAATGAGCAGTTCTTC; v_gene: TRBV19; abundance: once; j_gene: TRBJ2-1; d_gene: .
CDR3aa: CASSWEGNQPQHF; CDR3nt: TGCGCCAGCAGCTGGGAGGGCAATCAGCCCCAGCATTTT; v_gene: TRBV5-1; abundance: .; j_gene: TRBJ1-5; d_gene: .
CDR3aa: CAWNYLRGTLNTEAFF; CDR3nt: TGTGCCTGGAATTACCTTAGGGGGACCCTGAACACTGAAGCTTTCTTT; v_gene: TRBV30; abundance: few; j_gene: TRBJ1-1; d_gene: .
CDR3aa: CASSVVGVTDRDYGYTF; CDR3nt: TGTGCCAGCAGCGTAGTAGGGGTTACGGATCGGGACTATGGCTACACCTTC; v_gene: TRBV9; abundance: .; j_gene: TRBJ1-2; d_gene: .
CDR3aa: CASSLEGGGQGGGYTF; CDR3nt: TGTGCCAGCAGCTTAGAGGGGGGTGGACAGGGTGGGGGCTACACCTTC; v_gene: TRBV7-2; abundance: few; j_gene: TRBJ1-2; d_gene: TRBD1
CDR3aa: CASSLGLAGVSETQYF; CDR3nt: TGCGCCAGCAGCCTCGGACTAGCGGGAGTATCAGAGACCCAGTACTTC; v_gene: TRBV5-1; abundance: .; j_gene: TRBJ2-5; d_gene: TRBD2
CDR3aa: CASSLIIRGGVEYGYTF; CDR3nt: TGTGCCAGCAGCTTAATTATTCGGGGAGGGGTGGAATATGGCTACACCTTC; v_gene: TRBV11-3; abundance: .; j_gene: TRBJ1-2; d_gene: .
CDR3aa: CASRVGDRENNEQFF; CDR3nt: TGTGCCAGCAGGGTCGGGGACAGGGAAAACAATGAGCAGTTCTTC; v_gene: TRBV28; abundance: .; j_gene: TRBJ2-1; d_gene: TRBD1
CDR3aa: CASPLYYNEQFF; CDR3nt: TGTGCCAGCCCACTCTACTACAATGAGCAGTTCTTC; v_gene: TRBV21-1; abundance: .; j_gene: TRBJ2-1; d_gene: .
CDR3aa: CASSRGQGASGLSQYF; CDR3nt: TGTGCCAGCAGCCGCGGCCAAGGGGCTAGCGGATTGTCCCAGTACTTC; v_gene: TRBV7-6; abundance: .; j_gene: TRBJ2-5; d_gene: TRBD2
CDR3aa: CASSPGTGGFEQFF; CDR3nt: TGCGCCAGCAGCCCGGGGACAGGGGGCTTTGAGCAGTTCTTC; v_gene: TRBV5-1; abundance: .; j_gene: TRBJ2-1; d_gene: TRBD1
CDR3aa: CASSISTGTYEQYF; CDR3nt: TGTGCCAGTAGTATCTCTACAGGTACCTACGAGCAGTACTTC; v_gene: TRBV19; abundance: .; j_gene: TRBJ2-7; d_gene: .
CDR3aa: CASSSGTGRQETQYF; CDR3nt: TGTGCCAGCAGCAGCGGGACAGGGCGCCAAGAGACCCAGTACTTC; v_gene: TRBV5-6; abundance: few; j_gene: TRBJ2-5; d_gene: TRBD1
CDR3aa: CASSYYGSQSQPQHF; CDR3nt: TGTGCCAGCAGCTATTACGGGTCTCAGAGTCAGCCCCAGCATTTT; v_gene: TRBV5-8; abundance: .; j_gene: TRBJ1-5; d_gene: .
CDR3aa: CASSLQVLPGANYGYTF; CDR3nt: TGTGCCAGCAGCTTACAGGTCTTGCCGGGGGCTAACTATGGCTACACCTTC; v_gene: TRBV7-9; abundance: .; j_gene: TRBJ1-2; d_gene: .
CDR3aa: CASSLVVTGSGYGYTF; CDR3nt: TGTGCCAGCAGCTTGGTGGTGACAGGGTCAGGCTATGGCTACACCTTC; v_gene: TRBV5-6; abundance: .; j_gene: TRBJ1-2; d_gene: TRBD1
CDR3aa: CACGASTDTQYF; CDR3nt: TGTGCCTGTGGAGCGAGCACAGATACGCAGTATTTT; v_gene: TRBV30; abundance: .; j_gene: TRBJ2-3; d_gene: .
CDR3aa: CASSIGRSSGNTIYF; CDR3nt: TGTGCCAGTAGTATAGGACGGAGCTCTGGAAACACCATATATTTT; v_gene: TRBV19; abundance: .; j_gene: TRBJ1-3; d_gene: .
CDR3aa: CASSLGLAGITDTQYF; CDR3nt: TGTGCCAGCAGCTTGGGACTAGCGGGGATCACAGATACGCAGTATTTT; v_gene: TRBV11-3; abundance: .; j_gene: TRBJ2-3; d_gene: TRBD2
CDR3aa: CASSDSAQGEAFF; CDR3nt: TGTGCCAGCAGTGACTCAGCACAGGGCGAAGCTTTCTTT; v_gene: TRBV6-4; abundance: .; j_gene: TRBJ1-1; d_gene: .
CDR3aa: CASRVQGDTEAFF; CDR3nt: TGTGCCAGCAGAGTACAGGGGGACACTGAAGCTTTCTTT; v_gene: TRBV25-1; abundance: .; j_gene: TRBJ1-1; d_gene: TRBD1
CDR3aa: CASSRRGREGSSYNEQFF; CDR3nt: TGTGCCAGCAGTCGCCGGGGGCGGGAGGGTTCCTCCTACAATGAGCAGTTCTTC; v_gene: TRBV27; abundance: once; j_gene: TRBJ2-1; d_gene: TRBD2
CDR3aa: CASRLDVGAGGQIGELFF; CDR3nt: TGTGCCAGCAGACTCGATGTGGGGGCGGGAGGGCAGATCGGGGAGCTGTTTTTT; v_gene: TRBV28; abundance: .; j_gene: TRBJ2-2; d_gene: TRBD2
CDR3aa: CASTSLGQGPPDTQYF; CDR3nt: TGTGCCAGCACCTCCCTGGGACAGGGACCCCCAGATACGCAGTATTTT; v_gene: TRBV28; abundance: .; j_gene: TRBJ2-3; d_gene: TRBD1
CDR3aa: CATSRDRRQGANYEQYF; CDR3nt: TGTGCCACCAGCAGAGATCGAAGACAGGGGGCTAACTACGAGCAGTACTTC; v_gene: TRBV15; abundance: .; j_gene: TRBJ2-7; d_gene: TRBD1
CDR3aa: CASSELTSQETQYF; CDR3nt: TGTGCCAGCAGTGAACTGACATCTCAAGAGACCCAGTACTTC; v_gene: TRBV25-1; abundance: .; j_gene: TRBJ2-5; d_gene: .
CDR3aa: CAWSARRGSGANVLTF; CDR3nt: TGTGCCTGGAGTGCGAGAAGGGGGTCTGGGGCCAACGTCCTGACTTTC; v_gene: TRBV30; abundance: .; j_gene: TRBJ2-6; d_gene: .
CDR3aa: CASSYSWRGPYEQYF; CDR3nt: TGTGCCAGCAGTTACTCTTGGCGGGGACCCTACGAGCAGTACTTC; v_gene: TRBV6-5; abundance: .; j_gene: TRBJ2-7; d_gene: .
CDR3aa: CASSPTGAPETQYF; CDR3nt: TGTGCCAGTAGCCCGACAGGCGCTCCAGAGACCCAGTACTTC; v_gene: TRBV19; abundance: .; j_gene: TRBJ2-5; d_gene: .
CDR3aa: CASRGGLAIPYEQYF; CDR3nt: TGCGCCAGCAGGGGAGGACTAGCCATACCCTACGAGCAGTACTTC; v_gene: TRBV5-1; abundance: .; j_gene: TRBJ2-7; d_gene: TRBD2
CDR3aa: CASSPWGQGLGSYEQYF; CDR3nt: TGCGCCAGCAGCCCCTGGGGACAGGGATTGGGCTCCTACGAGCAGTACTTC; v_gene: TRBV5-1; abundance: .; j_gene: TRBJ2-7; d_gene: TRBD1
CDR3aa: CASSPLAGISYNEQFF; CDR3nt: TGTGCCAGCAGCCCACTAGCGGGGATCTCCTACAATGAGCAGTTCTTC; v_gene: TRBV11-2; abundance: once; j_gene: TRBJ2-1; d_gene: TRBD2
CDR3aa: CASSFGANQPQHF; CDR3nt: TGTGCCAGCAGTTTTGGGGCTAATCAGCCCCAGCATTTT; v_gene: TRBV28; abundance: .; j_gene: TRBJ1-5; d_gene: .
CDR3aa: CASSEAGPAQGAYEQYF; CDR3nt: TGCGCCAGCAGTGAGGCCGGTCCGGCACAGGGGGCGTACGAGCAGTACTTC; v_gene: TRBV10-2; abundance: .; j_gene: TRBJ2-7; d_gene: TRBD1
CDR3aa: CASSFVRVHGYTF; CDR3nt: TGTGCCAGCAGCTTTGTCAGGGTTCATGGCTACACCTTC; v_gene: TRBV5-6; abundance: few; j_gene: TRBJ1-2; d_gene: .
CDR3aa: CATSRGRTGGYYGYTF; CDR3nt: TGTGCCACCAGCAGAGGAAGGACAGGGGGATACTATGGCTACACCTTC; v_gene: TRBV15; abundance: .; j_gene: TRBJ1-2; d_gene: TRBD1
CDR3aa: CASSSTGWGTEAFF; CDR3nt: TGCGCCAGCAGCTCTACAGGGTGGGGCACTGAAGCTTTCTTT; v_gene: TRBV5-1; abundance: .; j_gene: TRBJ1-1; d_gene: .
CDR3aa: CASSETVAGQYF; CDR3nt: TGTGCCAGCAGTGAAACAGTCGCCGGGCAGTACTTC; v_gene: TRBV2; abundance: .; j_gene: TRBJ2-7; d_gene: .
CDR3aa: CASSPNDRGYNEQFF; CDR3nt: TGTGCCAGCAGCCCGAACGACAGGGGTTACAATGAGCAGTTCTTC; v_gene: TRBV5-4; abundance: .; j_gene: TRBJ2-1; d_gene: TRBD1
CDR3aa: CASSLGPFAFF; CDR3nt: TGTGCCAGCAGTCTCGGTCCGTTCGCGTTTTTT; v_gene: TRBV28; abundance: .; j_gene: TRBJ1-4; d_gene: .
CDR3aa: CASSPWTSGSTDTQYF; CDR3nt: TGTGCCAGTAGTCCGTGGACTAGCGGTAGCACAGATACGCAGTATTTT; v_gene: TRBV19; abundance: .; j_gene: TRBJ2-3; d_gene: TRBD2
CDR3aa: CASSETPGTGEFGYTF; CDR3nt: TGTGCCAGCAGCGAGACACCCGGGACAGGGGAGTTTGGCTACACCTTC; v_gene: TRBV5-5; abundance: .; j_gene: TRBJ1-2; d_gene: TRBD1
CDR3aa: CASSLKGVNSPLHF; CDR3nt: TGTGCCAGCAGCCTTAAAGGGGTAAATTCACCCCTCCACTTT; v_gene: TRBV7-2; abundance: .; j_gene: TRBJ1-6; d_gene: .
CDR3aa: CSVAGQGRYNEQFF; CDR3nt: TGCAGCGTCGCCGGACAGGGGCGGTACAATGAGCAGTTCTTC; v_gene: TRBV29-1; abundance: once; j_gene: TRBJ2-1; d_gene: TRBD1
CDR3aa: CASSPTLDRGRDQPQHF; CDR3nt: TGTGCCAGCAGCCCCACCCTGGACAGGGGTAGGGATCAGCCCCAGCATTTT; v_gene: TRBV7-2; abundance: .; j_gene: TRBJ1-5; d_gene: TRBD1
CDR3aa: CASSEAGETNEKLFF; CDR3nt: TGTGCCAGCAGTGAGGCGGGGGAAACTAATGAAAAACTGTTTTTT; v_gene: TRBV6-1; abundance: .; j_gene: TRBJ1-4; d_gene: .
CDR3aa: CASSFSTGGNTEAFF; CDR3nt: TGTGCCAGCAGCTTCTCGACAGGAGGTAACACTGAAGCTTTCTTT; v_gene: TRBV7-2; abundance: once; j_gene: TRBJ1-1; d_gene: .
CDR3aa: CASSRDSNTEAFF; CDR3nt: TGCGCCAGCTCACGAGACAGCAACACTGAAGCTTTCTTT; v_gene: TRBV5-1; abundance: .; j_gene: TRBJ1-1; d_gene: .
CDR3aa: CASSYSRVNTEAFF; CDR3nt: TGTGCCAGCAGTTACTCGAGGGTTAACACTGAAGCTTTCTTT; v_gene: TRBV6-5; abundance: .; j_gene: TRBJ1-1; d_gene: .
CDR3aa: CASSLWAGRQPQHF; CDR3nt: TGTGCCAGCAGTTTATGGGCGGGGAGGCAGCCCCAGCATTTT; v_gene: TRBV27; abundance: few; j_gene: TRBJ1-5; d_gene: .
CDR3aa: CATQGWYGYTF; CDR3nt: TGTGCCACCCAGGGGTGGTATGGCTACACCTTC; v_gene: TRBV28; abundance: .; j_gene: TRBJ1-2; d_gene: .
CDR3aa: CASSMRLVGTDTQYF; CDR3nt: TGTGCCAGTAGTATGCGACTAGTCGGCACAGATACGCAGTATTTT; v_gene: TRBV19; abundance: few; j_gene: TRBJ2-3; d_gene: .